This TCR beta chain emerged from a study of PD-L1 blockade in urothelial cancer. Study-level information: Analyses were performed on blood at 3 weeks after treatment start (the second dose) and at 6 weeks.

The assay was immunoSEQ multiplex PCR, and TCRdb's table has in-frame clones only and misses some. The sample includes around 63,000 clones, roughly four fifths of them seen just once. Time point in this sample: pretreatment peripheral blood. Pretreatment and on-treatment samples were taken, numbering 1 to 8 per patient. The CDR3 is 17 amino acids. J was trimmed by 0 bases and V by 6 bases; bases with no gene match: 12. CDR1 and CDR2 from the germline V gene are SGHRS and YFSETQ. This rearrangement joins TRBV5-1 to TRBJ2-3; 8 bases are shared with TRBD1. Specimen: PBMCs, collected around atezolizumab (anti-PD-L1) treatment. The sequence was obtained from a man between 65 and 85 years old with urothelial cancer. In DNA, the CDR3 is TGCGCCAGCATCGGGACAGGCCTAAATACTAGCACAGATACGCAGTATTTT. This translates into CASIGTGLNTSTDTQYF.